Shown below are 6 T cell receptor beta chains from a single sample sequenced in a study of T cell responses to AZD1222 COVID-19 vaccine. Here immunoSEQ multiplex PCR was the method, and the copy in TCRdb shows in-frame clones only, minus some. Of more than 120,000 clones listed, around 84% were seen once; the top ten hold less than 6%. Sequences were derived from peripheral blood, sampled 28 days after the second AZD1222 dose. The receptors here all came from an adult who received the AZD1222 COVID-19 vaccine.

This clone was seen just once. The V gene is TRBV6-2 or TRBV6-3, the J gene TRBJ2-1, with 8 positions matching TRBD1. The ends lost 0 bases at V and 3 bases at J; junction bases unmatched: 4. This CDR3 contains 16 residues. In germline, CDR1 is MNHEY, CDR2 SVGEGT. CDR3 in DNA: TGTGCCAGCAGTTACTCTAGGACAGGGATCTACAATGAGCAGTTCTTC. Protein product: CASSYSRTGIYNEQFF.

The chain combines TRBV7-2 with TRBJ2-3; the D call may be TRBD1 or TRBD2 (5 bases each). Germline-derived CDR1 and CDR2 are SGHTA and FQGNSA. This CDR3 contains 14 residues. V was pared by 1 base and J by 5 bases, with 10 bases between. The chain's CDR3 is CASSLGGSQDTQYF. The CDR3 DNA follows: TGTGCCAGCAGCTTAGGGGGGTCCCAAGATACGCAGTATTTT. Looking up the rest from reference TRBV7-2 and TRBJ2-3 gives the full variable domain: GAGVSQSPSNKVTEKGKDVELRCDPISGHTALYWYRQSLGQGLEFLIYFQGNSAPDKSGLPSDRFSAERTGGSVSTLTIQRTQQEDSAVYLCASSLGGSQDTQYFGPGTRLTVL.

The chain employs TRBV6-5 and TRBJ2-3; perhaps TRBD2 as D (5 bases). The CDR3 sequence is 15 residues long. Germline values: CDR1 MNHEY, CDR2 SVGAGI. V gave up 6 bases and J gave up 0 bases, with 13 bases separating them. The CDR3 DNA reads TGTGCCAGCAGGAGGACTGTCACTAGCACAGATACGCAGTATTTT. Its protein product is CASRRTVTSTDTQYF.

The V call is TRBV11-2, the J call TRBJ2-1; TRBD2 matches 9 bases. In germline, CDR1 is SGHAT, CDR2 FQNNGV. The CDR3 is made up of 15 amino acids. The trim removed 5 bases at V and 4 bases at J, leaving 6 bases unmatched. The CDR3 sequence is CASSAGLASYNEQFF. The CDR3 region has the DNA TGTGCCAGCAGCGCGGGACTAGCCTCTTACAATGAGCAGTTCTTC.

V is TRBV11-2 and J is TRBJ2-5; D not resolved. V lost 1 base, J lost 4 bases, and 1 base lay in between. The CDR3 is 11 residues long. Germline CDR1 SGHAT, CDR2 FQNNGV. The CDR3 is CASSLVETQYF. The CDR3 DNA reads TGTGCCAGCAGCTTAGTAGAGACCCAGTACTTC. The whole variable domain, filled in from reference TRBV11-2 and TRBJ2-5, reads EAGVAQSPRYKIIEKRQSVAFWCNPISGHATLYWYQQILGQGPKLLIQFQNNGVVDDSQLPKDRFSAERLKGVDSTLKIQPAKLEDSAVYLCASSLVETQYFGPGTRLLVL.

This chain joins TRBV2 and TRBJ1-5; 9 nucleotides line up with TRBD1. Trimming took 4 bases from V and 1 from J; bases not matched to a gene: 11. The germline gives CDR1 SNHLY, CDR2 FYNNEI. This CDR3 contains 18 residues. CDR3 bases: TGTGCCAGCAGTGCGGGGCCTCCCGGGACAGGGAGCAATCAGCCCCAGCATTTT. It encodes CASSAGPPGTGSNQPQHF.